This T cell receptor (beta chain) was sequenced in a study of T cells after yellow fever vaccination. Whole-study results and caveats: At 95% to 98% for CD4 and approximately 88% for CD8, most primary-vaccination clones showed up again after the booster. The secondary response was weaker, and its peak arrived faster, on day 5 versus 15. Overall, a small share of clonotypes was seen in both CD4 and CD8 compartments.

CDR3 length: 14 amino acids. Trimming took 4 bases from V and 3 from J, leaving 9 bases between them. Germline CDR1 LGHNA, CDR2 YSLEER. To note about this clonotype: Its antigen is unidentified.

The 5'RACE template-switching step produced TCR cDNA and added a universal primer site and UMIs. TCRdb reprocessed the 5' RACE reads with MiXCR, giving one entry per CDR3 protein. This repertoire shows 450,000 to 550,000 distinct CDR3 sequences, around a fifth found once; its top ten account for about 15%. This rearrangement joins TRBV4-3 to TRBJ2-2, with D maybe TRBD1 (5 bases). The origin of this receptor is a man between 18 and 35 years old who received the YFV17D yellow fever vaccine. Material: PBMCs, obtained approximately 22 days after the first yellow fever vaccination. The chain's CDR3 is CASSPTGHTGELFF. The CDR3 nucleotides are TGCGCCAGCAGCCCTACAGGTCACACCGGGGAGCTGTTTTTT.